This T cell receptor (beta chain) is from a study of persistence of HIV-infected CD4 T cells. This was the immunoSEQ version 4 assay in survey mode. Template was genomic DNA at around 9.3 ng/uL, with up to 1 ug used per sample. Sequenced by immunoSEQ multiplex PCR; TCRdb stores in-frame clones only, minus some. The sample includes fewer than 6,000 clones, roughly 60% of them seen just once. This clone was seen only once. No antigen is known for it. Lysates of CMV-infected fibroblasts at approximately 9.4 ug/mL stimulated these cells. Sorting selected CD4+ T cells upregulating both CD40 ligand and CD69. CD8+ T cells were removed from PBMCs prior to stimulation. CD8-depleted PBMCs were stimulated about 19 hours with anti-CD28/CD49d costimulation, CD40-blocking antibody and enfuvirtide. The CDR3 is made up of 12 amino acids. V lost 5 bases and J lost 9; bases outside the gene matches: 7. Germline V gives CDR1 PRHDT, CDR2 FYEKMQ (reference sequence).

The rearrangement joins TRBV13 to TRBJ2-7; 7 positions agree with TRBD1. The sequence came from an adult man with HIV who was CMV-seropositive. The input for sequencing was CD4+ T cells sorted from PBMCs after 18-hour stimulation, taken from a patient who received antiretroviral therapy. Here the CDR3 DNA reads TGTGCCAGCAGCAGACAGGGCCTGGGGCAGTACTTC. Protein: CASSRQGLGQYF.